Given below is one TCR beta chain in context. No antigen is known for it. Base qualities are not at hand, and no much larger clone is one base apart. This sample was included in a study of shared T cell receptors in the human thymus (dated by TCRdb to the early 2020s). Study-level background: The study examined how self-reactive, shared T-cell receptor alpha chains are generated in the human thymus.

Libraries were constructed by the immunoSEQ multiplex PCR assay. TCRdb holds this immuneACCESS table with in-frame rearrangements only. Some clones are missing; in checked studies, unresolved V genes explain under half, and the rest has no known cause. The sample table holds hundreds of thousands of clones, of which around 87% were seen once. 0.009% to 0.0095% of the sample is in the top ten clones. CDR1 and CDR2 are read off the germline V gene as KGHSH and LQKENI. The CDR3, cysteine through phenylalanine, is 14 amino acids long. Only the CDR3 part of the read is kept: 42 bases, read in frame from the first base. Relative to germline, V is missing 3 bases and J is missing 5 bases, with 7 bases of the junction outside any gene match. This sample was shared with a second study, whose subject was human thymus T cells. As noted in the second study: Immunologically healthy infants undergoing open corrective cardiac surgery for congenital heart defects in Finland were used as donors. Thymus tissue was obtained as surgical resects removed during corrective cardiac surgery. Usage of V and J gene segments appeared to be biased in both the thymic and the peripheral blood repertoires. Highly overlapping thymic TCR repertoires among unrelated individuals were reported in the related research. TCR alpha and beta repertoires from seven to nine infant thymus samples and a few related peripheral blood samples were characterized in the study. Donor ages ranged from about 6 to 250 days, and the cohort comprised roughly 6 male and a couple of female infants. Thymocytes were freed from the tissue by mechanical means and kept at -70 degrees C as pellets of about 8.5-34 million cells. A QIAsymphony instrument was used to extract genomic DNA from the frozen cell pellets. The immunoSEQ multiplex PCR assay was used to amplify the TCRB and TCRAD loci from a standardized amount of quality-controlled genomic DNA. Amplicons spanned the V(D)J region at a length sufficient to cover the CDR3 and identify V and J genes. The amplicons were sequenced on an Illumina platform via the commercial immunoSEQ service. Primer bias and sequencing errors were corrected using previously described methods, and TCRAD and TCRB definitions followed the IMGT database. The repertoires were analysed using immunoSEQ Analyzer 3.0 and VDJTools for basic statistics, V/J segment usage, diversity estimates, rarefaction and pairwise overlap. Diversity was estimated with Chao1, ChaoE, Efron-Thisted, Shannon and inverse Simpson indices, and also on datasets down-sampled to the smallest sample. Repertoire overlap used strict matching of CDR3 nucleotide sequence, V gene and J gene, with Jaccard-based multidimensional scaling clustering. On average, thymus samples yielded 800,000 or so unique TCRB clonotypes, whereas blood samples yielded some 85,000.

This clonotype was sampled from a boy under three years old with a congenital heart defect. Donor details come from another sample of the same person, matched by shared clones. Sequencing used thymocytes. The sequence links TRBV18 to TRBJ2-7, and TRBD2 aligns with 7 junction nucleotides. CDR3 protein: CASSPGGRVHEQYF. The DNA reads TGTGCCAGCTCACCGGGTGGGAGGGTCCACGAGCAGTACTTC.